This TCR beta chain was sequenced in a study of shared clonotypes between healthy human individuals. Looking at the study overall: Per-donor plates numbered three CD4 naive, three CD4 memory, two CD8 naive and one CD8 memory.

Germline V gene sequence: CDR1 SGHNT, CDR2 YYREEE (reference sequence). The CDR3 loop spans 15 amino acids. Unmatched junction bases numbered 5, after V lost 6 bases and J lost 3 bases. As regards this clone: Its antigen is undetermined.

Terminally differentiated effector memory CD45RA+ cells were left out of the naive CD8 fraction, which was CD45RO-negative and positively selected for CCR7. General study results and limits: Expectations were that clonotype sharing among donors would be affected by sequencing depth.

TCRdb's table, derived via immunoSEQ multiplex PCR, lists solely in-frame clones and lacks some. The sample comprises around 2,000,000 clones, roughly 94% of which are singletons, and about 1.1% rests with the top ten. Input material: naive CD8+ T cells sorted from blood. J is TRBJ1-4 and V is TRBV5-4; 10 nucleotides line up with TRBD1. The origin of this receptor is a man aged 18 to 30 in good health. The CDR3 DNA is TGTGCCAGCAAGGACAGGGGGAAGGCTAATGAAAAACTGTTTTTT. The encoded protein is CASKDRGKANEKLFF.